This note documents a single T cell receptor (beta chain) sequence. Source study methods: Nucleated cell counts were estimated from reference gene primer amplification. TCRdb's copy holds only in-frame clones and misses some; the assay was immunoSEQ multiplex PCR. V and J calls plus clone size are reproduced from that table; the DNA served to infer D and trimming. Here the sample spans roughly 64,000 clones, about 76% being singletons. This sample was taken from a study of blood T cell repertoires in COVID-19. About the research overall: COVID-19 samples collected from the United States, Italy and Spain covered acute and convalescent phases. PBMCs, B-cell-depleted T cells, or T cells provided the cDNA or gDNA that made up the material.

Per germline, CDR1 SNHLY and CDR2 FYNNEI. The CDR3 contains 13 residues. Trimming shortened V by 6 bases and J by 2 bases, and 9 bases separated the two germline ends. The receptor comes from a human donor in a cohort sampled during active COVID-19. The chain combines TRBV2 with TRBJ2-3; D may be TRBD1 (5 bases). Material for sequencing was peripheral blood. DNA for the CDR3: TGTGCCAGCAGACAGGATCTCACAGATACGCAGTATTTT. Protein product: CASRQDLTDTQYF.